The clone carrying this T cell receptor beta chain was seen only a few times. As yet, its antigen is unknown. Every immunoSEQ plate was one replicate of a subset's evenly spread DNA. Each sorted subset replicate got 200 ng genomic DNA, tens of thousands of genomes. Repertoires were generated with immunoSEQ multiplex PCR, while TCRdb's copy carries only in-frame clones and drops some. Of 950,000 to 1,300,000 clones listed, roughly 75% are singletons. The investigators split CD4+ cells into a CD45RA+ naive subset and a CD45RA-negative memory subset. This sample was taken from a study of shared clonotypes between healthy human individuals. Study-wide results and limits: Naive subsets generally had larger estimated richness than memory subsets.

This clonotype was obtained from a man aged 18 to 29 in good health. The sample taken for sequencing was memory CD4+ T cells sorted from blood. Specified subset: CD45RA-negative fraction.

In DNA, the CDR3 is TGTGCCAGCAGTTTTCGGGTCGGGACAGAGATTAACTATGGCTACACCTTC. Protein: CASSFRVGTEINYGYTF. The chain has TRBV27 and TRBJ1-2; 7 bases align to TRBD1. The CDR3 has 17 residues. Germline lookup yields CDR1 MNHEY and CDR2 SMNVEV (reference sequence). V lost 3 bases to trimming and J lost 1 base; unmatched junction nucleotides: 11.